This TCR beta chain was found in a study of regulatory T cells in long-lasting Graves disease. The sample's time point: persistent/refractory GD, antithyroid drugs over 5 years with positive TRAb. PBMC RNA served as the TCR library source. Arm-PCR with iRepertoire HTBI primers amplified the CDR3 regions for these TCR beta libraries. From the multiplex PCR reads, TCRdb called clonotypes with MiXCR, one entry per CDR3 protein. The sample holds about 420,000 distinct CDR3 sequences, around 24% seen once. The germline V and J ends were trimmed by 5 bases and 3 bases, with 13 bases remaining between them. This CDR3 comprises 15 residues. The germline gives CDR1 SEHNR, CDR2 FQNEAQ (reference sequence). This clonotype was detected only a few times.

This chain joins TRBV7-9 and TRBJ2-2; possibly TRBD1 for D (6 bases). The receptor's source is a female donor with Graves disease. Sample: peripheral blood mononuclear cells (PBMCs), taken when the disease was refractory, from a patient treated with antithyroid drugs. This CDR3 is CASSLDRSYTGELFF. For the CDR3, the DNA is TGTGCCAGCAGCCTCGACAGGTCATACACCGGGGAGCTGTTTTTT.